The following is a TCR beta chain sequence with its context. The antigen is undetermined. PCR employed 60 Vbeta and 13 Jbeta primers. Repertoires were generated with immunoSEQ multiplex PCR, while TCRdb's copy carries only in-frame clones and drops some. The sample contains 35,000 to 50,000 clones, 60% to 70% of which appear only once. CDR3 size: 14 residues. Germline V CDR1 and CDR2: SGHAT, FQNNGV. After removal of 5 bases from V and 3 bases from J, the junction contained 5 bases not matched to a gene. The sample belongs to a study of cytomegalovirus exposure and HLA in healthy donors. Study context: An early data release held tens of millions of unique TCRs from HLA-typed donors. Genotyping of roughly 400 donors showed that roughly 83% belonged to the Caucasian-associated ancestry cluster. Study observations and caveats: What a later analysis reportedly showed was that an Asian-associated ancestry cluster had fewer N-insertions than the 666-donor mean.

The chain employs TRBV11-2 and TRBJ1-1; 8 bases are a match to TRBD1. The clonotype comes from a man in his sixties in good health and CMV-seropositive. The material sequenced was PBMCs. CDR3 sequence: CASSRRGRDTEAFF. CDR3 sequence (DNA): TGTGCCAGCAGCCGCAGGGGGCGCGACACTGAAGCTTTCTTT. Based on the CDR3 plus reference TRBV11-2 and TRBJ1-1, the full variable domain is EAGVAQSPRYKIIEKRQSVAFWCNPISGHATLYWYQQILGQGPKLLIQFQNNGVVDDSQLPKDRFSAERLKGVDSTLKIQPAKLEDSAVYLCASSRRGRDTEAFFGQGTRLTVV.